These 6 T cell receptor beta chains were sequenced from one sample in a study of blood T cells in healthy people across ages. A J-beta primer mix and a sample-barcoded 5' primer were used in a second PCR of roughly 6 to 12 cycles. TCRdb itself ran the 5' RACE reads through MiXCR, one entry per CDR3 protein. The sample includes 700,000 to 1,000,000 distinct CDR3 sequences, more than 40% of them seen just once. The source material was blood. The receptors originated from a man aged 60 to 75 in good health.

CDR3 region: CSARIRRTLHTYGQYF. CDR3 in DNA: TGCAGTGCTAGGATCAGGAGGACACTTCACACCTACGGGCAGTACTTC. This rearrangement joins TRBV20-1 to TRBJ2-4; D might be TRBD1 or TRBD2, each matching 5 bases. Germline V CDR1 and CDR2: DFQATT, SNEGSKA (reference sequence). This CDR3 contains 16 residues. Trimming took off 3 bases at V and 13 bases at J, with 28 bases between the two ends.

This clonotype occurred many times. Sequence at one end of the junction differs from germline and may be a read error. The chain joins TRBV18 to TRBJ2-3; 10 bases map to TRBD2. The CDR3 loop spans 15 amino acids. CDR1 and CDR2 from the germline V gene are KGHSH and LQKENI. The CDR3 loop is CASSPLAGESDTQYF. The CDR3 nucleotides are TGCGCCAGCAGCCCTCTAGCGGGGGAGTCAGATACGCAGTATTTT.

Comment on this clonotype: One end of the junction varies from germline; a read error may be responsible. The J gene is TRBJ1-6, the V gene TRBV12-3 or TRBV12-4; perhaps TRBD1 as D (6 bases). This CDR3 comprises 14 residues. As DNA, the CDR3 is TGTGCCAGCAGTTCGCGCCGGGACAATTCACCCCACCACTTT. It yields the protein CASSSRRDNSPHHF.

This clonotype was counted between two and nine times. The chain couples TRBV10-3 to TRBJ2-3; D is perhaps TRBD2 (5 bases). Trimming took 8 bases from V and 7 from J, leaving 16 bases between them. Germline V gives CDR1 ENHRY, CDR2 SYGVKD. The CDR3 runs 13 residues. This chain's CDR3 is CAIALEGENTQYF. The CDR3, as DNA: TGTGCCATCGCGCTTGAGGGTGAGAATACGCAGTATTTT.

This clonotype has just a few counts. The chain's CDR3 is CASRSRRRTYGYTF. The DNA for the CDR3 is TGTGCCAGCAGATCCCGACGGCGGACCTATGGCTACACCTTC. This rearrangement joins TRBV28 to TRBJ1-2; D is undetermined. Between the trimmed V and J ends, which lost 6 bases and 4 bases, there was a span of 15 bases. CDR1 MDHEN and CDR2 SYDVKM come from the germline V gene. This CDR3 is 14 amino acids long.

The DNA for the CDR3 is TGTGCCAGCAGCTTGGACGGAGCAACTAATGAGCAGTTCTTC. It codes for CASSLDGATNEQFF. The genes are TRBV7-9 and TRBJ2-1; D unresolved. The CDR3 runs to 14 residues. The V end lost 3 bases, the J end lost 7 bases, and 13 bases lay between the germline ends. CDR1 SEHNR and CDR2 FQNEAQ come from the germline V gene (reference sequence).